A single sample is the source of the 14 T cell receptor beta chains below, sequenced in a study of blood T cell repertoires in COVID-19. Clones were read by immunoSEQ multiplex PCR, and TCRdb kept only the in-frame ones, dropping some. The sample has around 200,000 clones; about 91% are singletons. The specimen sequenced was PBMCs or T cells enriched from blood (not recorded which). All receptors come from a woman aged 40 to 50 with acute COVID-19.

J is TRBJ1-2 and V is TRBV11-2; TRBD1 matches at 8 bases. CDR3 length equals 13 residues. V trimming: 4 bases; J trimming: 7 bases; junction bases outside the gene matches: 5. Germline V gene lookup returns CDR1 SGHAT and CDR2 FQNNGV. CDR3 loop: CASSSQTGAGYTF. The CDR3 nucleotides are TGTGCCAGCAGCTCCCAGACAGGGGCTGGCTACACCTTC. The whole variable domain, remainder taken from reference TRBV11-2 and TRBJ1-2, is EAGVAQSPRYKIIEKRQSVAFWCNPISGHATLYWYQQILGQGPKLLIQFQNNGVVDDSQLPKDRFSAERLKGVDSTLKIQPAKLEDSAVYLCASSSQTGAGYTFGSGTRLTVV.

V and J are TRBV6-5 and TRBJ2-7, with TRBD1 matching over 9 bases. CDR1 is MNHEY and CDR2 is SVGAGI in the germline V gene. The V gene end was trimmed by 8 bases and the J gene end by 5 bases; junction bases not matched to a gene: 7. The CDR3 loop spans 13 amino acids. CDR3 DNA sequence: TGTGCCAGCTCCCGGGACAGGGACCACGAGCAGTACTTC. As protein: CASSRDRDHEQYF.

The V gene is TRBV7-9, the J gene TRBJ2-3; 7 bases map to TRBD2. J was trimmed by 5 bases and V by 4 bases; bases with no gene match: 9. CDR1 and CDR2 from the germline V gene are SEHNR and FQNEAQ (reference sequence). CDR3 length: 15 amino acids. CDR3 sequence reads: CASSSEGRGVDTQYF. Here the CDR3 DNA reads TGTGCCAGCAGCTCGGAGGGGAGGGGTGTAGATACGCAGTATTTT.

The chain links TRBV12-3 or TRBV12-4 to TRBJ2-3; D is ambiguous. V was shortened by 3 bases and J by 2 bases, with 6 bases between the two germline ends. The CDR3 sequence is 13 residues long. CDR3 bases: TGTGCCAGCAGTTTCGGTAACACAGATACGCAGTATTTT. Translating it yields CASSFGNTDTQYF.

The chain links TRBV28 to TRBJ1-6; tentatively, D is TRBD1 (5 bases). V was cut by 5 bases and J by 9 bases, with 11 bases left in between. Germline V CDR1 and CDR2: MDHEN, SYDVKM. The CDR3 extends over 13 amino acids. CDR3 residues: CASSPDGGSPLHF. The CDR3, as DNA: TGTGCCAGCAGTCCGGACGGGGGTTCACCCCTCCACTTT.

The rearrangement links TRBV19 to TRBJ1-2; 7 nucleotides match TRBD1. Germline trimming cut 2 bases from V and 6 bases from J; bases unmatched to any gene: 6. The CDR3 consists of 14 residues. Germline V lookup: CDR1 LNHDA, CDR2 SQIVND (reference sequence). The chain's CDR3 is CASSIFGQDHGYTF. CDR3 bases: TGTGCCAGTAGTATATTTGGACAGGACCATGGCTACACCTTC.

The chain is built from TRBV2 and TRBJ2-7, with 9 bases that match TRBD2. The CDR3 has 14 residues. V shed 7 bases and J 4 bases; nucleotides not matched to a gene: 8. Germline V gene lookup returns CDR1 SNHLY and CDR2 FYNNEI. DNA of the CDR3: TGTGCCAGCACCCAATTCCTAGCGGGATACGAGCAGTACTTC. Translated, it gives CASTQFLAGYEQYF.

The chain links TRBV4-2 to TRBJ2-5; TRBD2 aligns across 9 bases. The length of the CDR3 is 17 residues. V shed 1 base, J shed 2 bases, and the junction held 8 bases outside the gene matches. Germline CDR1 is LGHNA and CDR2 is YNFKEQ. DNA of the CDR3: TGTGCCAGCAGCCAAGGCCCGGGACTAGCTCTTCAAGAGACCCAGTACTTC. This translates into CASSQGPGLALQETQYF.

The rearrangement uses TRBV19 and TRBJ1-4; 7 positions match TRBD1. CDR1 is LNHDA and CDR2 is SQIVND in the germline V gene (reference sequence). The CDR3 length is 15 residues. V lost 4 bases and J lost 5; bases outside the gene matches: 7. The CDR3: CASSTRTGLNEKLFF. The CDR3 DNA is TGTGCCAGTAGTACCCGGACAGGATTAAATGAAAAACTGTTTTTT.

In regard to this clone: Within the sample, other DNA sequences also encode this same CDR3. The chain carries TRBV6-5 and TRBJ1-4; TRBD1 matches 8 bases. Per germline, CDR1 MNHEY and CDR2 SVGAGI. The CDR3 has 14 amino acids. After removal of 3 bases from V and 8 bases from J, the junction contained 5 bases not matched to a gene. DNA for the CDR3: TGTGCCAGCAGTTATCTCACAGGGGGGGAAAAACTGTTTTTT. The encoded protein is CASSYLTGGEKLFF.

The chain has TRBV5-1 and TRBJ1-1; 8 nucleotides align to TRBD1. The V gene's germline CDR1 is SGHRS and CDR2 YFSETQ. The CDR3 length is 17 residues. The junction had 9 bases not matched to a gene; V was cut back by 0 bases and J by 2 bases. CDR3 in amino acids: CASSLGPGTGLNTEAFF. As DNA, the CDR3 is TGCGCCAGCAGCTTGGGTCCCGGGACAGGTTTAAACACTGAAGCTTTCTTT. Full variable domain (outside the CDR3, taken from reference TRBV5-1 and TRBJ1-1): KAGVTQTPRYLIKTRGQQVTLSCSPISGHRSVSWYQQTPGQGLQFLFEYFSETQRNKGNFPGRFSGRQFSNSRSEMNVSTLELGDSALYLCASSLGPGTGLNTEAFFGQGTRLTVV.

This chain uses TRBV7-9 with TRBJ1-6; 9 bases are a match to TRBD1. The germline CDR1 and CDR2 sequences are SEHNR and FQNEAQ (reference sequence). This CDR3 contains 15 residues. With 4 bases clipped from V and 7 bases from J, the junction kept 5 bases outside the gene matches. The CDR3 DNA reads TGTGCCAGCAGCTCGCAGACAGGGGGGAATTCACCCCTCCACTTT. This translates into CASSSQTGGNSPLHF.

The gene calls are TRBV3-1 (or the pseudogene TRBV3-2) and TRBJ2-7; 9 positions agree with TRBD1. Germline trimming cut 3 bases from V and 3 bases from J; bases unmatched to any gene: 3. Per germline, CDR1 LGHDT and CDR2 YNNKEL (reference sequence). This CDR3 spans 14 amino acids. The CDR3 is CASSQTGQGYEQYF. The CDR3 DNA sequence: TGTGCCAGCAGCCAGACGGGACAGGGCTACGAGCAGTACTTC.

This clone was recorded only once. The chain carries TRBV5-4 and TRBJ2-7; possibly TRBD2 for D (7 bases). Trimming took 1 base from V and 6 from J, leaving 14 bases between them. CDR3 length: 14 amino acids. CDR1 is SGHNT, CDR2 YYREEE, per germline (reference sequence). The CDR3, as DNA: TGTGCCAGCAGCTTGTATCGGGGGGCGACCGAGCAGTACTTC. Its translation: CASSLYRGATEQYF.